The 7 T cell receptor beta chains below all came from one sample that was sequenced in a study of identical twins' blood T cells. Each CDR3 protein is one row after TCRdb ran MiXCR on the 5' RACE reads. The data contain hundreds of thousands of distinct CDR3 sequences, roughly 31% of them singletons. Sequencing used PBMCs. The receptors were gathered from a woman between 18 and 50 years old in good health.

V is TRBV29-1 and J is TRBJ2-1, with a weak D call TRBD2 (5 bases). The germline V and J ends were trimmed by 4 bases and 7 bases, with 14 bases remaining between them. CDR3 length equals 13 residues. Per germline, CDR1 SQVTM and CDR2 ANQGSEA. This CDR3 is CSVAQRFRNEQFF. In DNA form, the CDR3 reads TGCAGCGTTGCCCAGCGGTTTCGAAATGAGCAGTTCTTC.

This clonotype was found a few times. The genes are TRBV15 and TRBJ2-5, with 8 bases fitting TRBD2. The trim removed 0 bases at V and 4 bases at J, leaving 7 bases unmatched. CDR3 length: 16 amino acids. CDR1 is LNHNV and CDR2 is YYDKDF in the germline V gene (reference sequence). Written as DNA, the CDR3 is TGTGCCACCAGCAGAGATCGGGGGGGGGAGAGAGAGACCCAGTACTTC. It is translated as CATSRDRGGERETQYF.

V usage is TRBV20-1 and J usage is TRBJ2-7; TRBD2 matches at 11 bases. CDR1 and CDR2 (germline): DFQATT, SNEGSKA (reference sequence). J gave up 5 bases and V 1 base, and 7 bases lay outside the gene matches. There are 15 residues in the CDR3. As DNA, the CDR3 is TGCAGTGCTAGAGGTACTAGCGGGAGTTTCGACGAGCAGTACTTC. Translation gives CSARGTSGSFDEQYF.

CDR3 region: CSARSLTGSYEQYF. The CDR3 DNA follows: TGCAGTGCTAGAAGCCTTACCGGCTCCTACGAGCAGTACTTC. The V gene is TRBV20-1, the J gene TRBJ2-7; no definite D call. Germline CDR1 is DFQATT and CDR2 is SNEGSKA (reference sequence). The V end was cut by 2 bases, the J end by 0 bases, with 11 bases between. CDR3 length: 14 amino acids.

In this sample, this clonotype turned up many times. This chain links TRBV2 with TRBJ1-2; the D is unclear. The V gene's germline CDR1 is SNHLY and CDR2 FYNNEI. Trimming left V 4 bases short and J 6 bases short, with 15 bases between. There are 14 residues in the CDR3. The CDR3 nucleotides read TGTGCCAGCAGTGGGCAGGCAGATATAAATGGCTACACCTTC. Amino acids: CASSGQADINGYTF.

This clonotype was counted at least ten times. This sequence joins TRBV29-1 and TRBJ1-2; maybe TRBD1 (6 bases). The ends were cut back, 6 bases at V and 1 base at J, with 12 bases in the middle. This CDR3 is 13 amino acids long. Germline V gene sequence: CDR1 SQVTM, CDR2 ANQGSEA. The CDR3 sequence: CSVPGQINYGYTF. DNA of the CDR3: TGCAGCGTCCCCGGACAGATTAACTATGGCTACACCTTC. Supplemented by reference TRBV29-1 and TRBJ1-2, the full variable domain reads SAVISQKPSRDICQRGTSLTIQCQVDSQVTMMFWYRQQPGQSLTLIATANQGSEATYESGFVIDKFPISRPNLTFSTLTVSNMSPEDSSIYLCSVPGQINYGYTFGSGTRLTVV.

The chain couples TRBV20-1 to TRBJ1-1; TRBD1 aligns across 9 bases. Per germline, CDR1 DFQATT and CDR2 SNEGSKA (reference sequence). Trimming cost V 6 bases and J 7 bases; bases outside gene matches: 6. The CDR3 sequence is 12 residues long. CDR3 sequence reads: CSANRGLGEAFF. The CDR3 nucleotides are TGCAGTGCGAACAGGGGGCTGGGTGAAGCTTTCTTT.